The clone carrying this T cell receptor beta chain was counted between two and nine times. Its antigen is as yet unknown. The data derive from a study of cytomegalovirus exposure and HLA in healthy donors. Findings and limits, study-wide: The study labeled under 200 TCR beta chains cytomegalovirus-associated. Among the CMV-associated chains, three were confirmed in vitro as specific for CMV antigens.

Germline CDR1 reads LNHDA; CDR2 reads SQIVND (reference sequence). V gave up 3 bases and J gave up 6 bases, with 8 bases separating them. The CDR3 length is 12 residues. The primer mix had 60 Vbeta and 13 Jbeta primers. Method: immunoSEQ multiplex PCR; TCRdb's copy keeps in-frame clones and lacks some. The sample includes 130,000 to 150,000 clones, approximately 80% of them seen just once. The rearrangement uses TRBV19 and TRBJ1-1; D uncertain. Sample: PBMCs. The TCR comes from a man aged 40-49 years in good health and CMV-seronegative. The CDR3 nucleotides are TGTGCCAGTAGTATCGACATTTCTGAAGCTTTCTTT. Translation: CASSIDISEAFF. Based on the CDR3 plus reference TRBV19 and TRBJ1-1, the full variable domain is DGGITQSPKYLFRKEGQNVTLSCEQNLNHDAMYWYRQDPGQGLRLIYYSQIVNDFQKGDIAEGYSVSREKKESFPLTVTSAQKNPTAFYLCASSIDISEAFFGQGTRLTVV.